A single sample gave rise to the 28 T cell receptor beta chains below, sequenced in a study of T cell clonality in common variable immunodeficiency. The repertoire was sequenced with immunoSEQ multiplex PCR; TCRdb's copy has only in-frame clones and lacks some. The sample holds more than 65,000 clones, and no clone turns up only once. The sequencing input was peripheral blood mononuclear cells. The receptors were sampled from a person between 18 and 75 years old in good health.

This clone was counted ten times or more. The read is 3 residues too short to cover the CDR3 end, so that end is filled in from the germline J gene. The chain uses TRBV20-1 and TRBJ2-7; perhaps TRBD1 as D (6 bases). In germline, CDR1 is DFQATT, CDR2 SNEGSKA (reference sequence). This CDR3 region has 14 residues. V gave up 0 bases and J gave up 3 bases, with 12 bases separating them. CDR3 loop: CSAREAGVNYEQYF. The sequenced part of the CDR3 DNA is TGCAGTGCTAGAGAAGCAGGGGTGAACTACGAG.

Remarks on this clone: The DNA ends 3 residues before the CDR3 does, and the rest of the CDR3 is filled in from the germline J gene. Additional DNA sequences in this sample encode the identical CDR3. This sequence joins TRBV18 and TRBJ2-1; TRBD2 matches 9 bases. V lost 6 bases to trimming and J lost 4 bases; unmatched junction nucleotides: 10. CDR1 KGHSH and CDR2 LQKENI come from the germline V gene. This CDR3 contains 16 residues. The covered CDR3 bases are TGTGCCAGCTCCCCCCCCGGGACTAGCCCATACAATGAG. It encodes CASSPPGTSPYNE. The whole CDR3 protein is CASSPPGTSPYNEQFF.

This clone was found many times. The read ends 3 residues early relative to the CDR3; the germline J gene fills the gap. V is TRBV5-1 and J is TRBJ2-5; 12 bases are shared with TRBD2. The germline V gene has CDR1 SGHRS and CDR2 YFSETQ. This CDR3 is built from 16 residues. J gave up 4 bases and V 4 bases, and 8 bases lay outside the gene matches. Incomplete CDR3 DNA: TGCGCCAGCAGCGTGGGACTAGCGGGCGGGACAGAGACC. Translated, it gives CASSVGLAGGTET. From start to end, the CDR3 is CASSVGLAGGTETQYF.

In this sample, this clone turned up many times. The read stops 3 residues short of the end of the CDR3; the missing end is completed from the germline J gene. The J gene is TRBJ2-7, the V gene TRBV5-1; 9 bases line up with TRBD2. Germline values: CDR1 SGHRS, CDR2 YFSETQ. This CDR3 has 15 amino acids. J gave up 6 bases and V 0 bases, and 7 bases lay outside the gene matches. CDR3 sequence: CASSLVSGLAGEQYF. The part of the CDR3 DNA that was read is TGCGCCAGCAGCTTGGTTTCGGGACTAGCAGGCGAG.

This clone has ten or more counts. Read data end 3 residues before the CDR3 end; the end is taken from the germline J gene. The chain uses TRBV4-2 and TRBJ1-2; 7 bases match TRBD1. The trim removed 3 bases at V and 7 bases at J, leaving 14 bases unmatched. The CDR3 is 16 amino acids. The germline gives CDR1 LGHNA, CDR2 YNFKEQ. The CDR3 DNA, read in part, is TGTGCCAGCAGCCAGGTTATGTTCAGGGGGTCCGGTGGC. As protein: CASSQVMFRGSGG. The entire CDR3 sequence reads CASSQVMFRGSGGYTF.

This clone showed up just a few times. The read is 3 residues too short to cover the CDR3 end, so that end is filled in from the germline J gene. The rearrangement uses TRBV7-2 and TRBJ2-7, with 8 bases that match TRBD1. Germline CDR1 and CDR2: SGHTA and FQGNSA. CDR3 length: 14 residues. Germline trimming cut 5 bases from V and 3 bases from J; bases unmatched to any gene: 6. This CDR3 is CASSTGTGHYEQYF. The part of the CDR3 DNA that was read is TGTGCCAGCAGCACAGGGACAGGACACTACGAG. Combining the CDR3 with reference TRBV7-2 and TRBJ2-7 gives the whole variable domain GAGVSQSPSNKVTEKGKDVELRCDPISGHTALYWYRQSLGQGLEFLIYFQGNSAPDKSGLPSDRFSAERTGGSVSTLTIQRTQQEDSAVYLCASSTGTGHYEQYFGPGTRLTVT.

This clone was picked up many times. The read ends 3 residues early relative to the CDR3; the germline J gene fills the gap. The rearrangement links TRBV20-1 to TRBJ1-2; D is unresolved. Germline CDR1 DFQATT, CDR2 SNEGSKA (reference sequence). Trimming cost V 1 base and J 3 bases, with 6 bases left between them. The CDR3 is 12 amino acids. The CDR3 sequence: CSARGRDYGYTF. The covered CDR3 bases are TGCAGTGCTAGAGGCAGAGACTATGGC.

This clone was found many times. The junction shows a germline mismatch at one end, possibly a read error. The read terminates 3 residues ahead of where the CDR3 ends, so the germline J gene completes it. The rearrangement joins TRBV4-2 to TRBJ2-2; 7 positions match TRBD2. CDR3 length equals 16 residues. Per germline, CDR1 LGHNA and CDR2 YNFKEQ. The sequenced part of the CDR3 DNA is TGCGCCAGCAGCCAAGATTGGCGGGAGATCCCCGGGGAG. Translated, it gives CASSQDWREIPGE. In full, the CDR3 is CASSQDWREIPGELFF.

This clone was observed at least ten times. The missing CDR3 end, 3 residues past where the read stops, is filled in from the germline J gene. The chain uses TRBV27 and TRBJ1-1; D uncertain. Germline-derived CDR1 and CDR2 are MNHEY and SMNVEV (reference sequence). The CDR3 extends over 14 amino acids. V gave up 3 bases and J gave up 2 bases, with 10 bases separating them. The CDR3 loop is CASSFNLINTEAFF. The DNA read from the CDR3 is TGTGCCAGCAGTTTTAACTTAATTAACACTGAA.

This clone showed up many times. The read finishes 3 residues shy of the CDR3 end, and the germline J gene is used to complete it. The rearrangement uses TRBV12-5 and TRBJ2-1; the match to TRBD1 covers 7 bases. The trim removed 7 bases at V and 2 bases at J, leaving 5 bases unmatched. CDR3 length: 14 amino acids. Germline CDR1 reads LGHNT; CDR2 reads FRNRAP. The CDR3 bases that were read are TGTGCTAGTGTCCCGGGACAGACCTACAATGAG. This translates into CASVPGQTYNE. The complete CDR3 reads CASVPGQTYNEQFF.

The sample holds many counts of this clone. The DNA ends 3 residues before the CDR3 does, and the rest of the CDR3 is filled in from the germline J gene. V and J are TRBV30 and TRBJ1-1, with a tentative D call TRBD1 (5 bases). Per germline, CDR1 GTSNPN and CDR2 SVGIG (reference sequence). This CDR3 has 13 residues. V was cut by 7 bases and J by 1 base, with 13 bases left in between. CDR3 loop: CASRQQSNTEAFF. The covered CDR3 bases are TGTGCCTCTCGACAGCAATCGAACACTGAA. The variable domain in full, with the rest retrieved from reference TRBV30 and TRBJ1-1, is SQTIHQWPATLVQPVGSPLSLECTVEGTSNPNLYWYRQAAGRGLQLLFYSVGIGQISSEVPQNLSASRPQDRQFILSSKKLLLSDSGFYLCASRQQSNTEAFFGQGTRLTVV.

This clone was detected ten times or more. With the read ending 3 residues before the CDR3 end, the germline J gene is used to fill in that end. V is TRBV6-1 and J is TRBJ2-1, with 16 bases fitting TRBD2. Germline assignment: CDR1 MNHNS and CDR2 SASEGT. Germline trimming cut 4 bases from V and 8 bases from J; bases unmatched to any gene: 5. The CDR3 has 16 amino acids. The CDR3: CASSGGTSGRAYEQFF. The DNA read from the CDR3 is TGTGCCAGCAGTGGGGGGACTAGCGGGAGGGCCTATGAG.

This clone appeared many times. The read ends 3 residues shy of where the CDR3 ends; the end is completed using the germline J gene. The chain has TRBV19 and TRBJ1-5, with 7 bases fitting TRBD1. Germline values: CDR1 LNHDA, CDR2 SQIVND (reference sequence). J lost 4 bases, V lost 5 bases, and 8 bases had no gene match. The CDR3 totals 15 residues. The CDR3 is CASSHGGGQNQPQHF. CDR3 DNA (partial): TGTGCCAGTAGTCATGGAGGGGGACAGAATCAGCCC.

This clone was detected many times. The CDR3 goes on 3 residues after the read ends, and that part is filled in from the germline J gene. The chain employs TRBV10-1 and TRBJ2-5; TRBD1 matches at 9 bases. Germline trimming cut 4 bases from V and 1 base from J; bases unmatched to any gene: 1. The germline CDR1 and CDR2 sequences are WNHNN and SYGVQD (reference sequence). This CDR3 has 14 amino acids. This chain's CDR3 is CASSGDRAQETQYF. The DNA read from the CDR3 is TGCGCCAGCAGTGGGGACAGGGCCCAAGAGACC.

This clone came up many times. The CDR3 is cut off 3 residues early in the read; its end comes from the germline J gene. The V call is TRBV20-1, the J call TRBJ2-1; 11 nucleotides match TRBD2. There are 15 residues in the CDR3. CDR1 and CDR2 (germline): DFQATT, SNEGSKA (reference sequence). After removal of 6 bases from V and 4 bases from J, the junction contained 8 bases not matched to a gene. CDR3 DNA, as far as it was read: TGCAGTGCGGAGGAGGGACTAGCGGAATACAATGAG. Protein sequence: CSAEEGLAEYNE. The entire CDR3 protein reads CSAEEGLAEYNEQFF.

This clone was recorded at least ten times. The CDR3 goes on 3 residues after the read ends, and that part is filled in from the germline J gene. The chain links TRBV7-9 to TRBJ2-1; the D is unclear. Germline-derived CDR1 and CDR2 are SEHNR and FQNEAQ (reference sequence). The CDR3 spans 15 residues. V lost 1 base and J lost 3, with 10 bases in between. CDR3 sequence: CASSLGWKGYNEQFF. The part of the CDR3 DNA that was read is TGTGCCAGCAGCTTAGGCTGGAAGGGCTACAATGAG.

This clone was observed at least ten times. The CDR3 extends 3 residues past the end of the read, so its final part is completed from the germline J gene. The chain has TRBV5-4 and TRBJ2-3; possibly TRBD1 for D (6 bases). Germline V gene lookup returns CDR1 SGHNT and CDR2 YYREEE (reference sequence). Trimming stripped 0 bases from V and 5 bases from J, with 16 bases between. This CDR3 comprises 16 residues. CDR3 DNA, as far as it was read: TGTGCCAGCAGCTTGGTAGCCCAGGGGATTGGAGATACG. Amino acid sequence: CASSLVAQGIGDT. The full-length CDR3 reads as CASSLVAQGIGDTQYF.

The table lists this clone with many counts. Read coverage stops 3 residues before the CDR3 terminus; the germline J gene supplies the remainder. This sequence joins TRBV20-1 and TRBJ1-4, with D perhaps matching TRBD1 (5 bases). CDR1 is DFQATT and CDR2 is SNEGSKA in the germline V gene (reference sequence). Trimming stripped 0 bases from V and 1 base from J, with 12 bases between. The CDR3 length is 16 residues. CDR3 amino acids: CSARDVWRGTNEKLFF. The covered CDR3 bases are TGCAGTGCTAGAGATGTCTGGAGGGGAACTAATGAAAAA.

In its sample, this clone was seen many times. The read is 3 residues too short to cover the CDR3 end, so that end is filled in from the germline J gene. The V gene is TRBV12-3 or TRBV12-4, the J gene TRBJ2-5, with D possibly being TRBD2 (6 bases). This CDR3 region has 13 residues. The V end lost 2 bases, the J end lost 4 bases, and 8 bases lay between the germline ends. The DNA read from the CDR3 is TGTGCCAGCAGTTTAATGGGGGGAGAGACC. It encodes CASSLMGGET. From start to end, the CDR3 is CASSLMGGETQYF.

This clone was detected many times. The read ends 3 residues shy of where the CDR3 ends; the end is completed using the germline J gene. The chain combines TRBV7-6 with TRBJ2-7, with 7 bases aligning to TRBD1. This CDR3 has 14 residues. The J segment lost 4 bases and the V segment lost 5 bases, leaving 8 bases of the junction unmatched. Germline CDR1 reads SGHVS; CDR2 reads FNYEAQ. The sequenced part of the CDR3 DNA is TGTGCCAGCAGCCTAGACAGGGCGGCTTACGAG. Its protein product is CASSLDRAAYE. From start to end, the CDR3 is CASSLDRAAYEQYF.

This clone showed up just a few times. The CDR3 protein is CAISEWLAGGSSYNEQFF. The covered CDR3 bases are TGTGCCATCAGTGAATGGCTAGCGGGGGGGAGCTCCTACAATGAG. This chain links TRBV10-3 with TRBJ2-1; 12 nucleotides match TRBD2. The read gets to within 3 residues of the CDR3 end, and the germline J gene fills in the rest. CDR1 and CDR2 (germline): ENHRY, SYGVKD. CDR3 size: 18 residues. Germline trimming cut 3 bases from V and 0 bases from J; bases unmatched to any gene: 6.

Many counts were recorded for this clone. The read gets to within 3 residues of the CDR3 end, and the germline J gene fills in the rest. V usage is TRBV19 and J usage is TRBJ2-2, with 7 bases that match TRBD2. Germline CDR1 and CDR2: LNHDA and SQIVND (reference sequence). V shed 5 bases, J shed 6 bases, and the junction held 12 bases outside the gene matches. CDR3 length equals 16 residues. CDR3: CASSPGLGPGPGELFF. The CDR3 DNA, read in part, is TGTGCCAGTAGTCCTGGACTAGGACCCGGTCCCGGGGAG.

This clone was detected many times. The read stops 3 residues short of the end of the CDR3; the missing end is completed from the germline J gene. V and J are TRBV19 and TRBJ2-1; D not resolved. CDR1 and CDR2 (germline): LNHDA, SQIVND (reference sequence). Trimming took 6 bases from V and 6 from J, leaving 9 bases between them. The CDR3 runs 12 residues. The CDR3 bases that were read are TGTGCCAGTAGCCCGTCGGGCAATGAG. Translating gives CASSPSGNE. The entire CDR3 sequence reads CASSPSGNEQFF.

In this sample, this clone turned up many times. The CDR3 end is not reached by the read, which stops 3 residues before it; the germline J gene fills it in. The J gene is TRBJ1-1, the V gene TRBV5-1; D uncertain. CDR3 length: 11 amino acids. Looked up from germline, CDR1 is SGHRS and CDR2 is YFSETQ. CDR3 bases read: TGCGCCAGCAGCTTAGGCAGGGAA. Translating it yields CASSLGRE. From start to end, the CDR3 is CASSLGREAFF.

Notes on this clone: The sequenced fragment ends 3 residues before the CDR3 boundary, so the rest is inferred from the germline J gene. The chain carries TRBV11-2 and TRBJ2-7; possible D gene TRBD2, 6 bases. This CDR3 has 14 amino acids. The ends were cut back, 5 bases at V and 2 bases at J, with 13 bases in the middle. CDR1 and CDR2 from the germline V gene are SGHAT and FQNNGV. CDR3 bases read: TGTGCCAGCAGCCTCCGTGCGGGGACCTACGAG. Residues: CASSLRAGTYE. The complete CDR3 protein is CASSLRAGTYEQYF. Supplemented by reference TRBV11-2 and TRBJ2-7, the full variable domain reads EAGVAQSPRYKIIEKRQSVAFWCNPISGHATLYWYQQILGQGPKLLIQFQNNGVVDDSQLPKDRFSAERLKGVDSTLKIQPAKLEDSAVYLCASSLRAGTYEQYFGPGTRLTVT.

This clone has ten or more counts. The CDR3 end is not reached by the read, which stops 3 residues before it; the germline J gene fills it in. The rearrangement links TRBV10-3 to TRBJ1-2; D is perhaps TRBD1 (5 bases). Germline assignment: CDR1 ENHRY and CDR2 SYGVKD. V shed 6 bases and J shed 3 bases, with 11 bases lying between them. The CDR3 spans 13 residues. CDR3 in amino acids: CAIRGRADYGYTF. The DNA read from the CDR3 is TGTGCCATCAGGGGCAGGGCCGACTATGGC.

A remark on this clone: The CDR3 is cut off 3 residues early in the read; its end comes from the germline J gene. The V gene is TRBV10-2, the J gene TRBJ2-3; D is uncertain. The CDR3 consists of 14 residues. The V gene's germline CDR1 is WSHSY and CDR2 SAAADI. The ends were cut back, 3 bases at V and 5 bases at J, with 12 bases in the middle. The part of the CDR3 DNA that was read is TGCGCCAGCAGTGACCTACAGTCCGGAGATACG. Translation: CASSDLQSGDT. The entire CDR3 protein reads CASSDLQSGDTQYF.

In its sample, this clone was seen many times. The missing CDR3 end, 3 residues past where the read stops, is filled in from the germline J gene. The chain recombines TRBV5-1 with TRBJ2-1; maybe TRBD2 (5 bases). The germline CDR1 and CDR2 sequences are SGHRS and YFSETQ. The CDR3 contains 14 residues. Trimming cost V 1 base and J 5 bases, with 10 bases left between them. The CDR3 DNA, read in part, is TGCGCCAGCAGCTTGTTTATGAGGGACAATGAG. This gives the protein CASSLFMRDNE. The entire CDR3 is CASSLFMRDNEQFF.